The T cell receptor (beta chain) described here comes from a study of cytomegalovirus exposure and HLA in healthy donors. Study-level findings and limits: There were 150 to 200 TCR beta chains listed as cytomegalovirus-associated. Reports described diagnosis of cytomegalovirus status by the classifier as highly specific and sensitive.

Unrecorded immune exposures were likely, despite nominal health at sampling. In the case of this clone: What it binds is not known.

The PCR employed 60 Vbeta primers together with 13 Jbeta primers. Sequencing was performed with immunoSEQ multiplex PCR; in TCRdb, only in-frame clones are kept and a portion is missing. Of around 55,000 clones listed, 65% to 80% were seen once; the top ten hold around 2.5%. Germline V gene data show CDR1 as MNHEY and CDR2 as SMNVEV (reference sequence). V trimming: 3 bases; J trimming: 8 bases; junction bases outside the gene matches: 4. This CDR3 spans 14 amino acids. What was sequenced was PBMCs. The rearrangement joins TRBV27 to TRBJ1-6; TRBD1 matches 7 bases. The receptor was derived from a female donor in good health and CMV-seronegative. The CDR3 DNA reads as TGTGCCAGCAGTTTTTACAGGGGCGATTCACCCCTCCACTTT. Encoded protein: CASSFYRGDSPLHF.